In its sample, the clone carrying this T cell receptor beta chain was seen a few times. The antigen is undetermined. This sample was taken from a study of early T cells in non-severe SARS-CoV-2 infection. Study observations and caveats: VDJdb matches were skewed toward anti-spike CD8 T cell responses.

Germline loops: CDR1 MGHDK, CDR2 SYGVNS. V was cut by 5 bases and J by 0 bases, with 7 bases left in between. The CDR3 covers 13 residues. Attachment of unique molecular identifiers to individual cDNA molecules was performed. MiXCR, applied by TCRdb to the 5' RACE reads, yields one record per CDR3 protein. Among about 83,000 distinct CDR3 sequences listed, 12% were seen once. What was sequenced was whole blood. This chain joins TRBV25-1 and TRBJ1-1; D is undetermined. The TCR comes from an adult who was a healthcare worker with PCR-confirmed SARS-CoV-2 infection or an uninfected control (not recorded which). The CDR3 bases are TGTGCCAGCAGTCAATTCATGAACACTGAAGCTTTCTTT. Protein: CASSQFMNTEAFF. The variable domain in full, completed from reference TRBV25-1 and TRBJ1-1, reads EADIYQTPRYLVIGTGKKITLECSQTMGHDKMYWYQQDPGMELHLIHYSYGVNSTEKGDLSSESTVSRIRTEHFPLTLESARPSHTSQYLCASSQFMNTEAFFGQGTRLTVV.